The clone carrying this T cell receptor (beta chain) was observed a handful of times. The target antigen is unknown. This CDR3 spans 18 amino acids. Trimming removed 6 bases from V and 5 bases from J; junction bases left unmatched: 17. This entry comes from a study of T cells in Graves' hyperthyroidism and ophthalmopathy. The study, taken as a whole, reports: A 13 V-J model separated ophthalmopathy from stable hyperthyroidism. Researchers found most expanded thyroid clonotypes above 0.001 in blood as well.

Amplification of TCR beta CDR3 regions used RNA as the template. HTBI primers drove first-round RT-PCR of the TCR CDR3. TCRdb analysed the multiplex PCR reads with MiXCR anew, one entry per CDR3 protein. The sample shows a few hundred thousand distinct CDR3 sequences, 46% of them seen only once. Those patients with uncontrolled infection, other autoimmune disease, pregnancy or lactation were excluded. The clonotype originates from a woman between 18 and 30 years old with Graves' hyperthyroidism. This chain joins TRBV12-3 or TRBV12-4 and TRBJ2-2; TRBD1 matches 8 bases. The source material was peripheral blood or thyroid tissue (not recorded which). CDR3: CASSPQGAAALGTGELFF. The CDR3 nucleotides read TGTGCCAGCAGCCCCCAGGGGGCGGCGGCTCTCGGGACCGGGGAGCTGTTTTTT.